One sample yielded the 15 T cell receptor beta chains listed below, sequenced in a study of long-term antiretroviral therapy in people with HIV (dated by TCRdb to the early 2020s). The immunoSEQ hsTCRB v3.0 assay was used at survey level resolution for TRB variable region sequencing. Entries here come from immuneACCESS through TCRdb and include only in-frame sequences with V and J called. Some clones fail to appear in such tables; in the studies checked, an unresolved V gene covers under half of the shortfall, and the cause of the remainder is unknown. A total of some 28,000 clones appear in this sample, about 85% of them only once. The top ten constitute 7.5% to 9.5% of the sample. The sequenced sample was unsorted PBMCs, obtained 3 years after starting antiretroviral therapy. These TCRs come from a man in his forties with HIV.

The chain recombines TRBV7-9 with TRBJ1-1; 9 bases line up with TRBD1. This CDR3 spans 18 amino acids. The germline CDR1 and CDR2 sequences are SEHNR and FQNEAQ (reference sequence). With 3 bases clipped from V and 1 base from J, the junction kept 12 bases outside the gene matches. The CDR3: CASSFGVPQGARNTEAFF. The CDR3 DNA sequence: TGTGCCAGCAGCTTTGGGGTCCCACAGGGGGCAAGGAACACTGAAGCTTTCTTT.

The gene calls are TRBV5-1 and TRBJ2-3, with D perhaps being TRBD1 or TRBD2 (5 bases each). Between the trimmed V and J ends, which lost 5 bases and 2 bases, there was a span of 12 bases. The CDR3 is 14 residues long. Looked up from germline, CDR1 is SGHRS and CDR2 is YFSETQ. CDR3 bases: TGCGCCAGCAGTGGGGGAGAGTACACAGATACGCAGTATTTT. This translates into CASSGGEYTDTQYF.

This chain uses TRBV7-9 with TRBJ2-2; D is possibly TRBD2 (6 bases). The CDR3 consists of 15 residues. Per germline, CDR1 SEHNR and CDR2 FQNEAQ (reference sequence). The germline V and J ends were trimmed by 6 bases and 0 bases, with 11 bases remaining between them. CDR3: CASRGSGSNTGELFF. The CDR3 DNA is TGTGCCAGCAGGGGTAGCGGCTCGAACACCGGGGAGCTGTTTTTT.

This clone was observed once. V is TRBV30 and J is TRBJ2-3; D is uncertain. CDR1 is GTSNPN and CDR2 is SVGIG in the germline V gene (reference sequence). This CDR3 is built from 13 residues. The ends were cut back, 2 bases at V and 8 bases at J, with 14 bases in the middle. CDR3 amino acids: CAWSQSSGATQYF. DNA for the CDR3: TGTGCCTGGAGTCAATCGTCAGGCGCTACGCAGTATTTT.

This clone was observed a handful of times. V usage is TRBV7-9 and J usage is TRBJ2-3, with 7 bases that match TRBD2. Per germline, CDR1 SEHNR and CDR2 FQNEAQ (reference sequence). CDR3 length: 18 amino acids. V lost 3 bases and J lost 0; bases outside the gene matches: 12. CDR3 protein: CASSLRELAATSTDTQYF. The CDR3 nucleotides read TGTGCCAGCAGCTTGCGGGAGCTAGCGGCGACTAGCACAGATACGCAGTATTTT. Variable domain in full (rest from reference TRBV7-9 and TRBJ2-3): DTGVSQNPRHKITKRGQNVTFRCDPISEHNRLYWYRQTLGQGPEFLTYFQNEAQLEKSRLLSDRFSAERPKGSFSTLEIQRTEQGDSAMYLCASSLRELAATSTDTQYFGPGTRLTVL.

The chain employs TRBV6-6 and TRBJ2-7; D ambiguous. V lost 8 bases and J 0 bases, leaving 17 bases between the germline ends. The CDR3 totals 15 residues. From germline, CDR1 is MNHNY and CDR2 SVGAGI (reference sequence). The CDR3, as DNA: TGTGCCAGCGTAACGGTCCTCCAAGGCTCCTACGAGCAGTACTTC. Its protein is CASVTVLQGSYEQYF.

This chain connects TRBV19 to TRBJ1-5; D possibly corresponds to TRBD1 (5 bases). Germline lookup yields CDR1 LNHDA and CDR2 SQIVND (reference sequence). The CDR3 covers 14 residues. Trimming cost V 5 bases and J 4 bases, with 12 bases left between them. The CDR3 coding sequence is TGTGCCAGTAGTTCAGGGAGGTGGAATCAGCCCCAGCATTTT. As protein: CASSSGRWNQPQHF.

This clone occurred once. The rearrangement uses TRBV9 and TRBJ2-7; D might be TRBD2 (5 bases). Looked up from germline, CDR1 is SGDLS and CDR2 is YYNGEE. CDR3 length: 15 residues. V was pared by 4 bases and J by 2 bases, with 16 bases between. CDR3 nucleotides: TGTGCCAGCAGCCCCTCGGGGTTAGGTACCTACGAGCAGTACTTC. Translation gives CASSPSGLGTYEQYF.

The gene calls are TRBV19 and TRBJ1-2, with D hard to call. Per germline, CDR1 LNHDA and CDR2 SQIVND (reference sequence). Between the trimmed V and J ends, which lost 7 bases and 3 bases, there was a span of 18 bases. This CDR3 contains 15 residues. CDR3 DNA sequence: TGTGCCAGTACCCCCCTCGGGCAGGCGGACTATGGCTACACCTTC. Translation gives CASTPLGQADYGYTF.

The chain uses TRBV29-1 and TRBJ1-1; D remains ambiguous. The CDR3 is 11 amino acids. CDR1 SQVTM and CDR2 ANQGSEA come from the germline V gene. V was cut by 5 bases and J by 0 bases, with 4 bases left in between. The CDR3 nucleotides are TGCAGCGTTTTTCTGAACACTGAAGCTTTCTTT. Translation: CSVFLNTEAFF. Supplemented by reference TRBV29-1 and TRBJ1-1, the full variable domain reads SAVISQKPSRDICQRGTSLTIQCQVDSQVTMMFWYRQQPGQSLTLIATANQGSEATYESGFVIDKFPISRPNLTFSTLTVSNMSPEDSSIYLCSVFLNTEAFFGQGTRLTVV.

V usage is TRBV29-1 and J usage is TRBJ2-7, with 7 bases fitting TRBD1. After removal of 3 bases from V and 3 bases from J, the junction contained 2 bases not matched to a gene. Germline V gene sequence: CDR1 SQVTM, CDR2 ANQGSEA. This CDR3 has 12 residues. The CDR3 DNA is TGCAGCGTTGAGACAGGGAACTACGAGCAGTACTTC. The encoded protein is CSVETGNYEQYF.

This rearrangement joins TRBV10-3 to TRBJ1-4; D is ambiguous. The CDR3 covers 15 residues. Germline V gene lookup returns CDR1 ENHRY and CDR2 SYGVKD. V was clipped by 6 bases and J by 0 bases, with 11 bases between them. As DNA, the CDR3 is TGTGCCATCAGATCTGAGACATCAACTAATGAAAAACTGTTTTTT. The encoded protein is CAIRSETSTNEKLFF.

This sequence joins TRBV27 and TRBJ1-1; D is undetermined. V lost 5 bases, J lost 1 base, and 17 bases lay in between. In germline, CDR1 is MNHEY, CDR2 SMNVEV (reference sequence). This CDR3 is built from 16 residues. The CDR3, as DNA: TGTGCCAGCAGTGCCTTTAACCCTCCTGGGAACACTGAAGCTTTCTTT. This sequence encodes CASSAFNPPGNTEAFF.

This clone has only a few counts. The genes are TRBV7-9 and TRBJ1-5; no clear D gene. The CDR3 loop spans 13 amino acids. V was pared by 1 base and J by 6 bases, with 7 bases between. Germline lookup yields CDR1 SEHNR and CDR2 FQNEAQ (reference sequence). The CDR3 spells CASSLDEGQPQHF. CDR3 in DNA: TGTGCCAGCAGCTTAGATGAAGGTCAGCCCCAGCATTTT. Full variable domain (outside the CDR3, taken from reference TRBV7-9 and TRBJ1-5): DTGVSQNPRHKITKRGQNVTFRCDPISEHNRLYWYRQTLGQGPEFLTYFQNEAQLEKSRLLSDRFSAERPKGSFSTLEIQRTEQGDSAMYLCASSLDEGQPQHFGDGTRLSIL.

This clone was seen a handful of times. The CDR3 DNA is TGTGCTAGTGGTTTGTGGGGACAGGTGACCTACGAGCAGTACTTC. Its translation is CASGLWGQVTYEQYF. V is TRBV12-5 and J is TRBJ2-7; the match to TRBD1 covers 8 bases. The CDR3 has 15 amino acids. With V trimmed by 2 bases and J by 2 bases, 5 bases remained unmatched. Germline loops: CDR1 LGHNT, CDR2 FRNRAP.